What follows are 14 T cell receptor beta chains derived from one specimen sequenced in a study of blood T cell repertoires in COVID-19. Assay: immunoSEQ multiplex PCR; the TCRdb copy retains only in-frame clones and omits some. The sample lists a few hundred thousand clones, over 75% occurring once. Sequenced: peripheral blood. All receptors derive from a human donor in a cohort sampled during active COVID-19.

The rearrangement uses TRBV6-5 and TRBJ2-5; a possible D gene is TRBD1 (6 bases). CDR3 length equals 13 residues. Germline values: CDR1 MNHEY, CDR2 SVGAGI. Trimming shortened V by 2 bases and J by 4 bases, and 8 bases separated the two germline ends. The CDR3 loop is CASSYTDRETQYF. CDR3 nucleotides: TGTGCCAGCAGTTACACGGACAGAGAGACCCAGTACTTC.

The rearrangement joins TRBV4-1 to TRBJ1-2; 8 nucleotides agree with TRBD1. Trimming at V came to 1 base and at J to 5 bases, leaving 6 bases not matched to a gene. The CDR3 covers 15 residues. CDR1 and CDR2 (germline): MGHRA, YSYEKL. This CDR3 reads CASSQGDRPGYGYTF. CDR3 bases: TGCGCCAGCAGCCAAGGGGACAGGCCGGGATATGGCTACACCTTC.

The CDR3 sequence is CASITERTYNEQFF. The CDR3, as DNA: TGTGCCAGCATTACCGAGCGGACCTACAATGAGCAGTTCTTC. This chain joins TRBV2 and TRBJ2-1, with D possibly matching TRBD2 (5 bases). The CDR3 spans 14 residues. Germline assignment: CDR1 SNHLY and CDR2 FYNNEI. The V end lost 7 bases, the J end lost 2 bases, and 12 bases lay between the germline ends. The whole variable domain, filled in from reference TRBV2 and TRBJ2-1, reads EPEVTQTPSHQVTQMGQEVILRCVPISNHLYFYWYRQILGQKVEFLVSFYNNEISEKSEIFDDQFSVERPDGSNFTLKIRSTKLEDSAMYFCASITERTYNEQFFGPGTRLTVL.

This clone occurred once. The genes are TRBV6-5 and TRBJ2-3; no clear D. The V end was cut by 0 bases, the J end by 4 bases, with 11 bases between. The CDR3 spans 15 residues. Germline values: CDR1 MNHEY, CDR2 SVGAGI. CDR3 sequence reads: CASSYSGSSPDTQYF. The DNA for the CDR3 is TGTGCCAGCAGTTACTCGGGTAGCTCCCCAGATACGCAGTATTTT.

The chain has TRBV23-1 and TRBJ1-4; D unresolved. TRBV23-1 is given ORF status, its function remaining uncertain. Trimming shortened V by 4 bases and J by 8 bases, and 17 bases separated the two germline ends. The CDR3 sequence is 15 residues long. DNA of the CDR3: TGCGCCAGCAGTCTCCGGGCCCCAGGAGGGGAAAAACTGTTTTTT. Translated, it gives CASSLRAPGGEKLFF.

This chain links TRBV5-1 with TRBJ2-5; possibly TRBD1 for D (6 bases). The CDR3 consists of 15 residues. Germline values: CDR1 SGHRS, CDR2 YFSETQ. Trimming cost V 4 bases and J 0 bases, with 13 bases left between them. This CDR3 reads CASSIGTSNQETQYF. The CDR3 region has the DNA TGCGCCAGCAGCATCGGGACAAGCAACCAAGAGACCCAGTACTTC.

This clone was recorded a few times. The rearrangement links TRBV6-6 to TRBJ2-2; a weak D match, TRBD2 (5 bases). There are 16 residues in the CDR3. Trimming stripped 5 bases from V and 4 bases from J, with 17 bases between. Germline CDR1 MNHNY, CDR2 SVGAGI (reference sequence). The CDR3, as DNA: TGTGCCAGCAGTCCAACATCGGACTTAGCCACCGGGGAGCTGTTTTTT. Its translation: CASSPTSDLATGELFF.

The chain has TRBV6-2 or TRBV6-3 and TRBJ1-5; TRBD1 agrees at 7 bases. V trimming: 2 bases; J trimming: 2 bases; junction bases outside the gene matches: 9. The CDR3 spans 17 residues. In germline, CDR1 is MNHEY, CDR2 SVGEGT. The CDR3, as DNA: TGTGCCAGCAGTTACGGTTTTGGAGGGGGCGGCAATCAGCCCCAGCATTTT. This sequence encodes CASSYGFGGGGNQPQHF.

The V call is TRBV5-4, the J call TRBJ2-7; 7 nucleotides align to TRBD1. Germline V gene lookup returns CDR1 SGHNT and CDR2 YYREEE (reference sequence). With 4 bases clipped from V and 7 bases from J, the junction kept 14 bases outside the gene matches. CDR3 size: 15 residues. Written as DNA, the CDR3 is TGTGCCAGCAGCCACCCGTTGACAGGGCTGGGGGAGCAGTACTTC. Amino acid sequence: CASSHPLTGLGEQYF. Filled out from reference TRBV5-4 and TRBJ2-7, the complete variable domain reads ETGVTQSPTHLIKTRGQQVTLRCSSQSGHNTVSWYQQALGQGPQFIFQYYREEENGRGNFPPRFSGLQFPNYSSELNVNALELDDSALYLCASSHPLTGLGEQYFGPGTRLTVT.

The chain recombines TRBV7-9 with TRBJ2-1; no reliable D call. In germline, CDR1 is SEHNR, CDR2 FQNEAQ (reference sequence). CDR3 size: 14 residues. The ends were cut back, 1 base at V and 7 bases at J, with 11 bases in the middle. CDR3 residues: CASSLDTGRNEQFF. The CDR3 coding sequence is TGTGCCAGCAGCTTAGACACGGGTCGGAATGAGCAGTTCTTC.

The genes are TRBV19 and TRBJ1-3, with 8 bases that match TRBD1. V gave up 6 bases and J gave up 4 bases; unmatched junction bases: 5. Germline V gene data show CDR1 as LNHDA and CDR2 as SQIVND (reference sequence). The CDR3 totals 14 residues. Here the CDR3 DNA reads TGTGCCAGTAGCCTCCGGGACAGGGGAAACACCATATATTTT. This sequence encodes CASSLRDRGNTIYF.

The DNA of the CDR3 is TGTGCCAGCAGCTTAATCGGGAGACTTGTAGAGAATGAGCAGTTCTTC. This translates into CASSLIGRLVENEQFF. The rearrangement links TRBV7-2 to TRBJ2-1; a possible D gene is TRBD2 (6 bases). Germline CDR1 and CDR2: SGHTA and FQGNSA. Trimming removed 2 bases from V and 7 bases from J, with 18 bases in between. The CDR3 has 16 residues.

J is TRBJ2-3 and V is TRBV10-3, with a tentative D call TRBD1 (6 bases). This CDR3 is built from 15 residues. V lost 6 bases, J lost 2 bases, and 15 bases lay in between. The V gene's germline CDR1 is ENHRY and CDR2 SYGVKD. The CDR3 nucleotides read TGTGCCATCAGGCCCGGGGACACTTACACAGATACGCAGTATTTT. This gives the protein CAIRPGDTYTDTQYF.

The chain combines TRBV15 with TRBJ1-1; a possible D gene is TRBD1 (6 bases). Trimming took 0 bases from V and 1 from J, leaving 9 bases between them. The CDR3 totals 15 residues. Germline CDR1 reads LNHNV; CDR2 reads YYDKDF (reference sequence). The CDR3 DNA reads TGTGCCACCAGCAGAGATCCAGGGGAGAACACTGAAGCTTTCTTT. Protein sequence: CATSRDPGENTEAFF.